The clone carrying this T cell receptor beta chain was detected only a few times. Its antigen is not known. Patients had chemo-refractory metastatic non-small-cell lung cancer and received focal radiation plus CTLA-4 blockade that used ipilimumab. This record comes from a study of radiotherapy plus CTLA-4 blockade in lung cancer. Assay: immunoSEQ multiplex PCR; the TCRdb copy retains only in-frame clones and omits some. This table has approximately 75,000 clones, over 65% appearing once. General study findings and limits: In blood, after radiotherapy plus ipilimumab, tumor-derived TCR clones expanded. Early blood T cell clone dynamics, with interferon-beta, were reported to best predict response.

Germline V lookup: CDR1 ENHRY, CDR2 SYGVKD. This CDR3 has 14 residues. The V and J ends lost 4 bases and 10 bases, in that order; junction bases with no gene match: 6. The sequences come from peripheral blood, collected from a patient treated with radiotherapy plus ipilimumab. The sequence derives from a human donor with non-small cell lung cancer who had a complete response to radiotherapy plus ipilimumab. The V gene is TRBV10-3, the J gene TRBJ2-1; 11 bases are shared with TRBD2. The CDR3 DNA sequence: TGTGCCATCAGTGTTACTAGCGGGGGAGGCGAGCAGTTCTTC. It yields the protein CAISVTSGGGEQFF.